A single sample gave rise to the 15 T cell receptor beta chains below, sequenced in a study of T cell responses to AZD1222 COVID-19 vaccine. Measured with immunoSEQ multiplex PCR; TCRdb has only the in-frame clones, and not every one. The sample contains 120,000 or so clones, around 92% of which appear only once. The sample was peripheral blood, taken on day 0 of AZD1222 vaccination. Receptors originate from an adult in good health.

The chain combines TRBV12-3 or TRBV12-4 with TRBJ2-7; D might be TRBD2 (5 bases). This CDR3 spans 13 amino acids. V shed 6 bases and J shed 1 base, with 10 bases lying between them. The CDR3 sequence: CASSPRGSYEQYF. CDR3 DNA: TGTGCCAGCAGCCCCCGGGGTTCCTACGAGCAGTACTTC.

This chain joins TRBV12-3 or TRBV12-4 and TRBJ2-2; D gene unclear. Deletions cut 3 bases from V and 5 bases from J, with 4 bases between. This CDR3 has 12 residues. The CDR3 protein is CASSFGTGELFF. In DNA, the CDR3 is TGTGCCAGCAGTTTCGGGACCGGGGAGCTGTTTTTT.

As regards this clone: At one boundary the junction diverges from the germline segment, which might be a read error. This chain connects TRBV19 to TRBJ1-5; D ambiguous. There are 13 residues in the CDR3. Germline V gene lookup returns CDR1 LNHDA and CDR2 SQIVND (reference sequence). The CDR3 bases are TGTGCCAGTAGTGTAGACCACTATCAGCCCCAGCATTTT. It codes for CASSVDHYQPQHF.

CDR3 sequence (DNA): TGTGCCAGCAGCCCGCTAGGTACAGCTAACTATGGCTACACCTTC. This sequence encodes CASSPLGTANYGYTF. The chain links TRBV11-2 to TRBJ1-2; D ambiguous. The germline CDR1 and CDR2 sequences are SGHAT and FQNNGV. This CDR3 spans 15 amino acids. The V end was cut by 5 bases, the J end by 0 bases, with 13 bases between.

V usage is TRBV19 and J usage is TRBJ2-7, with D possibly matching TRBD1 (6 bases). V shed 6 bases and J shed 7 bases, with 16 bases lying between them. From germline, CDR1 is LNHDA and CDR2 SQIVND (reference sequence). The CDR3 loop spans 13 amino acids. CDR3 amino acids: CASSGTFQGEQYF. The CDR3 region has the DNA TGTGCCAGTAGCGGAACCTTCCAGGGGGAGCAGTACTTC.

The chain couples TRBV6-5 to TRBJ2-1; D uncertain. This CDR3 region has 15 residues. Trimming removed 7 bases at V and 5 bases at J, with 18 bases between. The germline V gene encodes CDR1 MNHEY and CDR2 SVGAGI. The CDR3, as DNA: TGTGCCAGCAAACCGAAACCCCTCGCAGACAATGAGCAGTTCTTC. Translation: CASKPKPLADNEQFF.

The chain uses TRBV15 and TRBJ1-6; 11 bases align to TRBD1. The CDR3 extends over 17 amino acids. Trimming removed 1 base from V and 7 bases from J; junction bases left unmatched: 6. The germline CDR1 and CDR2 sequences are LNHNV and YYDKDF (reference sequence). CDR3 sequence reads: CATSRGGQGALNSPLHF. The CDR3 DNA follows: TGTGCCACCAGCAGAGGTGGACAGGGGGCGTTGAATTCACCCCTCCACTTT.

The genes are TRBV28 and TRBJ2-7; no clear D. CDR1 and CDR2 (germline): MDHEN, SYDVKM. V lost 10 bases to trimming and J lost 2 bases, with 18 bases between them. This CDR3 contains 14 residues. Written as DNA, the CDR3 is TGTGCCACCATTCGAGCTTCACCCCCCTACGAGCAGTACTTC. This gives the protein CATIRASPPYEQYF.

This chain joins TRBV18 and TRBJ1-1, with D hard to call. There are 13 residues in the CDR3. Germline assignment: CDR1 KGHSH and CDR2 LQKENI. With 1 base removed from V and 4 bases from J, the gap between germline ends came to 7 bases. In nucleotides, the CDR3 is TGTGCCAGCTCACCACAGGGTGGCACTGAAGCTTTCTTT. It yields the protein CASSPQGGTEAFF.

This rearrangement joins TRBV15 to TRBJ2-7, with D possibly being TRBD1 or TRBD2 (5 bases each). There are 16 residues in the CDR3. Trimming cost V 1 base and J 1 base, with 14 bases left between them. Looked up from germline, CDR1 is LNHNV and CDR2 is YYDKDF (reference sequence). CDR3 sequence reads: CATSRVLGAVSYEQYF. The CDR3 DNA follows: TGTGCCACCAGCAGAGTACTAGGGGCAGTATCCTACGAGCAGTACTTC.

The V call is TRBV19, the J call TRBJ2-1, with D perhaps TRBD1 (5 bases). There are 16 residues in the CDR3. Germline assignment: CDR1 LNHDA and CDR2 SQIVND (reference sequence). Trimming shortened V by 3 bases and J by 7 bases, and 19 bases separated the two germline ends. CDR3 sequence: CASSMGRRVSLNEQFF. CDR3 nucleotide sequence: TGTGCCAGTAGTATGGGGCGGAGAGTCTCCCTTAATGAGCAGTTCTTC.

The chain combines TRBV7-9 with TRBJ2-4, with D possibly being TRBD2 (5 bases). The CDR3 length is 12 residues. Trimming took off 8 bases at V and 3 bases at J, with 8 bases between the two ends. CDR1 and CDR2 from the germline V gene are SEHNR and FQNEAQ (reference sequence). The CDR3 DNA reads TGTGCCAGCGGCGGGCTCAAAAACATTCAGTACTTC. This translates into CASGGLKNIQYF.

V gene TRBV28 combines with J gene TRBJ1-2, with a tentative D call TRBD1 (5 bases). Germline V gene sequence: CDR1 MDHEN, CDR2 SYDVKM. The CDR3 has 15 amino acids. V was cut by 8 bases and J by 0 bases, with 16 bases left in between. The CDR3 here is CASGSGTHSNYGYTF. The CDR3 DNA reads as TGTGCCAGCGGTTCCGGGACCCACTCTAACTATGGCTACACCTTC.

This chain uses TRBV6-2 or TRBV6-3 with TRBJ2-2; 8 bases fit TRBD2. The CDR3 is 15 residues long. With 5 bases clipped from V and 4 bases from J, the junction kept 6 bases outside the gene matches. Germline assignment: CDR1 MNHEY and CDR2 SVGEGT. The CDR3 loop reads CASSPQTSGTGELFF. The CDR3 bases are TGTGCCAGCAGTCCGCAAACTAGCGGCACCGGGGAGCTGTTTTTT.

The J gene is TRBJ1-1, the V gene TRBV14; maybe TRBD1 (5 bases). CDR3 length: 17 residues. Trimming removed 0 bases at V and 3 bases at J, with 17 bases between. Germline assignment: CDR1 SGHDN and CDR2 FVKESK. The CDR3 protein is CASSQEGGPRGYTEAFF. DNA of the CDR3: TGTGCCAGCAGCCAAGAAGGAGGGCCCCGGGGGTACACTGAAGCTTTCTTT.